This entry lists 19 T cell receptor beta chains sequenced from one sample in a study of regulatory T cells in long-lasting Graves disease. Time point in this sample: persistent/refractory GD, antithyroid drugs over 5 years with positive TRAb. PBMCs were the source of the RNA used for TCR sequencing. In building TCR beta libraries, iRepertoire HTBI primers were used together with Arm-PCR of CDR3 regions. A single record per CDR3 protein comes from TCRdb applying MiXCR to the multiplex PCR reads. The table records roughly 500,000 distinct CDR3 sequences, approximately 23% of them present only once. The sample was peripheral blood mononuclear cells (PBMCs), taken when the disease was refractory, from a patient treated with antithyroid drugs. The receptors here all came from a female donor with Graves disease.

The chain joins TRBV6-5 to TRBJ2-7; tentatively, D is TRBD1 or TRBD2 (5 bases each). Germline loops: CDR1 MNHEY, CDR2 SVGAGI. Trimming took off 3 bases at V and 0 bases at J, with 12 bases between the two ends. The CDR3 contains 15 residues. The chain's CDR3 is CASSYPGTLSYEQYF. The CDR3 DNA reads TGTGCCAGCAGTTATCCCGGGACGCTCTCCTACGAGCAGTACTTC.

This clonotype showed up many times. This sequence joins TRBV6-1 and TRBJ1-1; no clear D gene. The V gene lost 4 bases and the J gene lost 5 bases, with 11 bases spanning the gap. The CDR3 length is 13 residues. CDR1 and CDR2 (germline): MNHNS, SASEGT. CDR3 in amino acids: CASSGTQATEAFF. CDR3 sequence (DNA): TGTGCCAGCAGTGGAACCCAGGCAACTGAAGCTTTCTTT.

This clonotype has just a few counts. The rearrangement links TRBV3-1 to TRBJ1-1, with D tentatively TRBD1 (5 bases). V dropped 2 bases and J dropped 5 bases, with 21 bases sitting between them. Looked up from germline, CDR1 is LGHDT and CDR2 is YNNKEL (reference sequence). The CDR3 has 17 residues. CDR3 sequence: CASSQWRGRGPRTEAFF. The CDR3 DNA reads TGTGCCAGCAGCCAATGGCGGGGGAGGGGTCCTCGGACTGAAGCTTTCTTT.

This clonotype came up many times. This CDR3 is CASSYFTGAEQYF. The CDR3 nucleotides read TGTGCCAGCAGTTACTTTACAGGGGCCGAGCAGTACTTC. The chain recombines TRBV6-5 with TRBJ2-7, with 7 bases matching TRBD1. This CDR3 spans 13 amino acids. Germline lookup yields CDR1 MNHEY and CDR2 SVGAGI. V trimming: 1 base; J trimming: 6 bases; junction bases outside the gene matches: 3.

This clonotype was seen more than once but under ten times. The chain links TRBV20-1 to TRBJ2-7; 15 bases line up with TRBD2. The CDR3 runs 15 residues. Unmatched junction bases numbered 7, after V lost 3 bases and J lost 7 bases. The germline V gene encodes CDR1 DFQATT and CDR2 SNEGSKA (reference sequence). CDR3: CSASPGLAGGREQYF. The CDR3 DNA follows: TGCAGTGCTAGCCCTGGACTAGCGGGAGGGCGTGAGCAGTACTTC.

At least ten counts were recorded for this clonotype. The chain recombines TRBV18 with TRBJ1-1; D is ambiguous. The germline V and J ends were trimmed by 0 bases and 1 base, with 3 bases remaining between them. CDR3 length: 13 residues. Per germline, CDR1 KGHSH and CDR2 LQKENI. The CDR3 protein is CASSPPPNTEAFF. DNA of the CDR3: TGTGCCAGCTCACCACCCCCGAACACTGAAGCTTTCTTT.

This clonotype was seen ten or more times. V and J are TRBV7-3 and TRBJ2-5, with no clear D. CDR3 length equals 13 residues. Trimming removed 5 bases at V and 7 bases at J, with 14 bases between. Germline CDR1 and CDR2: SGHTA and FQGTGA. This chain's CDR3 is CASSPDAMGTQYF. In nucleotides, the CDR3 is TGTGCCAGCAGCCCGGACGCAATGGGGACCCAGTACTTC.

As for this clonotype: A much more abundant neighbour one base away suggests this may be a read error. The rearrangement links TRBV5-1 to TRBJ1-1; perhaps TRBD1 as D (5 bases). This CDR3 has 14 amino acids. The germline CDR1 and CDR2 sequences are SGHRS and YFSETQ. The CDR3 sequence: CAGSLIARDTEAFF. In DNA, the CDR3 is TGCGCCGGCAGCTTGATAGCCAGGGACACTGAAGCTTTCTTT.

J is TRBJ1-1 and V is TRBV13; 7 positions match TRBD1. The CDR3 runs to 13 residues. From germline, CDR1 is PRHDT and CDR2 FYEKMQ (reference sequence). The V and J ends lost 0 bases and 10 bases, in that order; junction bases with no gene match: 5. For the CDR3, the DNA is TGTGCCAGCAGCTTAGGCCTGGCAGGGGGAGCTTTCTTT. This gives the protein CASSLGLAGGAFF.

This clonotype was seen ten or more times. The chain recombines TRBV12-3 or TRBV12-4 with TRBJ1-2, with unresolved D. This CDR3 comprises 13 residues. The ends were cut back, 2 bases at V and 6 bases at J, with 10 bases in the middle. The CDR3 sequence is CASSLRNFHGYTF. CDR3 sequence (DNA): TGTGCCAGCAGTTTAAGGAATTTTCATGGCTACACCTTC.

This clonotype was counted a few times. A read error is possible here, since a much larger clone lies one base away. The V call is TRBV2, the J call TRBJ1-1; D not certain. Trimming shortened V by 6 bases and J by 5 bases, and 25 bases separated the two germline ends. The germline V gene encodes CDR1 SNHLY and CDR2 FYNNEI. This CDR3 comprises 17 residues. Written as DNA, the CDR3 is TGTGCCAGCAGATACTCGAAGAGGGAAAGTCTCGTGACTGAAGCTTTCTTT. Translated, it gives CASRYSKRESLVTEAFF.

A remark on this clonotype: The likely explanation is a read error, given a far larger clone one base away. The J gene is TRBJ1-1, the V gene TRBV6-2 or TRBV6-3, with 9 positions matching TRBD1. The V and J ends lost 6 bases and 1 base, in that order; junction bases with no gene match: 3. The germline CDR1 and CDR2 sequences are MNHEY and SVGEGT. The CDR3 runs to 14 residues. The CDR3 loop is CASSKDRGNTEAFF. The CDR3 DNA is TGTGCCAGCAGCAAGGACAGGGGGAACACTGAAGCTTTCTTT.

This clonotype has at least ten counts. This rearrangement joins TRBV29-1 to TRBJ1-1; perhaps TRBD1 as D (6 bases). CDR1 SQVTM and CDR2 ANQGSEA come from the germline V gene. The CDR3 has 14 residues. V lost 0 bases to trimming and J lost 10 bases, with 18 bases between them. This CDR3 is CSVEDPSWGAGAFF. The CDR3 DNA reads TGCAGCGTTGAAGATCCATCGTGGGGGGCAGGAGCTTTCTTT.

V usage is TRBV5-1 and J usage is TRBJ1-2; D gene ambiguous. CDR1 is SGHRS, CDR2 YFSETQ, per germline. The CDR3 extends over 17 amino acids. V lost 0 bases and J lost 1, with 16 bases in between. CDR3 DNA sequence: TGCGCCAGCAGCTTGGAGGGCCCCCGGGGAGGTAACTATGGCTACACCTTC. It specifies CASSLEGPRGGNYGYTF.

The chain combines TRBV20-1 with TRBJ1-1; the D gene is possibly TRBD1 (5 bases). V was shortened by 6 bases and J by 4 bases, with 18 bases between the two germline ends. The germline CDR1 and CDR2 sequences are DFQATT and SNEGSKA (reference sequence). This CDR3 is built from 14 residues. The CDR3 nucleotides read TGCAGTGCCGCGACCGGGGCGACCAGCACTGAAGCTTTCTTT. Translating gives CSAATGATSTEAFF.

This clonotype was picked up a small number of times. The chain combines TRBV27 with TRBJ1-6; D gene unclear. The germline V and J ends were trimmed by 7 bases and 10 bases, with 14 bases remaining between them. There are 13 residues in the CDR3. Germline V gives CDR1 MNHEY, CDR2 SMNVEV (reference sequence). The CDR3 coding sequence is TGTGCCAGCACCCGGGTTATCACATCACCCCTCCACTTT. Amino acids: CASTRVITSPLHF.

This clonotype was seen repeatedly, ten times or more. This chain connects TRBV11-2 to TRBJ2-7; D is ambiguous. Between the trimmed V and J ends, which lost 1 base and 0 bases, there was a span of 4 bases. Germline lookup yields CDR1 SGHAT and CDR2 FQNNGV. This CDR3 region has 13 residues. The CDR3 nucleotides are TGTGCCAGCAGCTTAGTGGTCTCCTACGAGCAGTACTTC. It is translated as CASSLVVSYEQYF.

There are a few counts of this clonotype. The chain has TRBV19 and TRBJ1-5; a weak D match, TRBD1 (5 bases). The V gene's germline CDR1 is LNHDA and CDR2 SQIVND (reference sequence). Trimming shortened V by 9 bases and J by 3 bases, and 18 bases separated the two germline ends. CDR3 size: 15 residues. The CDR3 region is CASSGGGTFNQPQHF. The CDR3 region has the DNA TGTGCCAGCTCCGGGGGGGGGACCTTCAATCAGCCCCAGCATTTT.

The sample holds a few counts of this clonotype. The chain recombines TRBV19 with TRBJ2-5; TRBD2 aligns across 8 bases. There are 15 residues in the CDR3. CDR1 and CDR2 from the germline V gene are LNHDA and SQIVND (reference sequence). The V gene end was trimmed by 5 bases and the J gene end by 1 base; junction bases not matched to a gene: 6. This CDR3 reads CASSPGGAVQETQYF. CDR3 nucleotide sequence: TGTGCCAGTAGTCCCGGGGGGGCAGTCCAAGAGACCCAGTACTTC.